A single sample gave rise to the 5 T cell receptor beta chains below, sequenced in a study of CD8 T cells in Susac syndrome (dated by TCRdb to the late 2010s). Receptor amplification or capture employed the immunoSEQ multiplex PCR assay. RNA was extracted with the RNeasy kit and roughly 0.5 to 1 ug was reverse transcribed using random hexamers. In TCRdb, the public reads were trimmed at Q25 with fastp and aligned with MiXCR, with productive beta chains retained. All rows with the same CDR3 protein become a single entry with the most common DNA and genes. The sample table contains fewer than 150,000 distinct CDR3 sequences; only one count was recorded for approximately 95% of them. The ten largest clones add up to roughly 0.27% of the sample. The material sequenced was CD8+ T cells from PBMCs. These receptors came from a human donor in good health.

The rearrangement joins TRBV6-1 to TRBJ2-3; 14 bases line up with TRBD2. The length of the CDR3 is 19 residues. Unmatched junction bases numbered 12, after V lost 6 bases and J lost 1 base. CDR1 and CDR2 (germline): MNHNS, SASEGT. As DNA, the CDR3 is TGTGCCAGCAGGGCAACCGGGACTAGCGGGAGTGGAGGCACAGATACGCAGTATTTT. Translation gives CASRATGTSGSGGTDTQYF.

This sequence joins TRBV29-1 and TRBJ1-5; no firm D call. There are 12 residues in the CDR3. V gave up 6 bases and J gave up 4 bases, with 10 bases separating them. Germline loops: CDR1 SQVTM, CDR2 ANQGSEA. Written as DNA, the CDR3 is TGCAGCGTCGGACGGGAAAATCAGCCCCAGCATTTT. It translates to CSVGRENQPQHF. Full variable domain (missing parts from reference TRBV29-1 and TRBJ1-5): SAVISQKPSRDICQRGTSLTIQCQVDSQVTMMFWYRQQPGQSLTLIATANQGSEATYESGFVIDKFPISRPNLTFSTLTVSNMSPEDSSIYLCSVGRENQPQHFGDGTRLSIL.

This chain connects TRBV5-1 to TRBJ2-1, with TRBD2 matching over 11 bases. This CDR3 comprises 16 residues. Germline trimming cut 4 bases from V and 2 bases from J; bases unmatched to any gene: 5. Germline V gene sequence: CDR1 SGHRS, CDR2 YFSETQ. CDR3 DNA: TGCGCCAGCAGCCCAGAGGGACTAGCGGCCTACAATGAGCAGTTCTTC. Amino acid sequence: CASSPEGLAAYNEQFF.

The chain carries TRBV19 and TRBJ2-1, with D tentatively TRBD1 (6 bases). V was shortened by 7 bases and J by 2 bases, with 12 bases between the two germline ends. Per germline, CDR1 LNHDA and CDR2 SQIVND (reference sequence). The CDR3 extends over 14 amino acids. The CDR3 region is CASKATGPYNEQFF. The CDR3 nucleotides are TGTGCCAGTAAGGCGACAGGCCCCTACAATGAGCAGTTCTTC.

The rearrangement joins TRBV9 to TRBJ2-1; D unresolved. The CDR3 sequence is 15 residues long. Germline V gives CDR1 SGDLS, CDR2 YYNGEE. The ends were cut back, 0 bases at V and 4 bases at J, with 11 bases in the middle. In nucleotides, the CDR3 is TGTGCCAGCAGCGTAGTTGGTAGCCCTTACAATGAGCAGTTCTTC. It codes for CASSVVGSPYNEQFF.